These 3 T cell receptor beta chains came from one sample sequenced in a study of OX40 agonist ivuxolimab in advanced cancers. Assay used: immunoSEQ multiplex PCR; TCRdb lists only in-frame clones, some missing. The sample records about 64,000 clones, 70% to 90% being singletons. The sample in question was CD4+ or CD8+ T cells sorted from blood, obtained in a trial of the OX40 agonist ivuxolimab. The receptors come from an adult with an advanced solid tumor such as melanoma, head and neck, liver or kidney cancer.

For this clone: With a far larger clone one base away, a read error is the likely cause. Other DNA sequences in the sample encode the same CDR3. The chain has TRBV5-1 and TRBJ1-6; weak D call: TRBD1 (5 bases). Germline V CDR1 and CDR2: SGHRS, YFSETQ. CDR3 size: 15 residues. Trimming pared 0 bases from V and 2 bases from J, leaving 6 bases between. The DNA of the CDR3 is TGCGCCAGCAGCTTGGCGGGGGCCTATAATTCACCCCTCCACTTT. This codes for CASSLAGAYNSPLHF.

This clone was seen a few times. The chain links TRBV7-9 to TRBJ2-7; D gene ambiguous. The CDR3 loop spans 12 amino acids. Germline CDR1 is SEHNR and CDR2 is FQNEAQ (reference sequence). The V end was cut by 5 bases, the J end by 4 bases, with 9 bases between. CDR3 coding DNA: TGTGCCAGCAGCCCTATGGGATACGAGCAGTACTTC. It yields the protein CASSPMGYEQYF.

CDR3 coding DNA: TGTGCCAGCAGTTTAACCCAGGGGACGTCCTTTAGCTACACCTTC. As protein: CASSLTQGTSFSYTF. The J gene is TRBJ1-2, the V gene TRBV27; possible D gene TRBD1, 6 bases. V was trimmed by 2 bases and J by 9 bases, leaving 19 bases between them. This CDR3 has 15 amino acids. CDR1 MNHEY and CDR2 SMNVEV come from the germline V gene (reference sequence).